This T cell receptor (beta chain) was retrieved from a study of T cell repertoires in cytomegalovirus infection. Germline V gene data show CDR1 as SQVTM and CDR2 as ANQGSEA. V was shortened by 4 bases and J by 3 bases, with 3 bases between the two germline ends. The CDR3 has 10 residues. TCRdb re-derived calls from the reads in MiXCR, one entry per CDR3 protein. The sample has over 150,000 distinct CDR3 sequences, around 14% seen once. Only one count was recorded for this clonotype. The chain employs TRBV29-1 and TRBJ1-1; D is unresolved. The TCR originated in a human donor in good health (CMV status not recorded). Some clones in this sample may be carry-over from other donors' samples. Sequencing was performed on PBMCs. This CDR3 reads CSVAHTEAFF. The CDR3 region has the DNA TGCAGCGTTGCACACACTGAAGCTTTCTTT. Combining the CDR3 with reference TRBV29-1 and TRBJ1-1 gives the whole variable domain SAVISQKPSRDICQRGTSLTIQCQVDSQVTMMFWYRQQPGQSLTLIATANQGSEATYESGFVIDKFPISRPNLTFSTLTVSNMSPEDSSIYLCSVAHTEAFFGQGTRLTVV.